The 7 T cell receptor beta chains reported below all come from one sample, sequenced in a study of technical replicates of blood from several donors. Sequencing used immunoSEQ multiplex PCR; TCRdb keeps in-frame clones, though not all of them. Among approximately 85,000 clones listed, over 85% were seen once. Material for sequencing was T cells isolated from PBMCs. These receptors were obtained from a human donor in good health.

This chain connects TRBV6-5 to TRBJ2-2; no clear D. Trimming stripped 6 bases from V and 6 bases from J, with 8 bases between. CDR3 length: 12 amino acids. CDR1 MNHEY and CDR2 SVGAGI come from the germline V gene. The CDR3 reads CASRNSAGELFF. CDR3 coding DNA: TGTGCCAGCAGAAACAGTGCCGGGGAGCTGTTTTTT.

V usage is TRBV7-6 and J usage is TRBJ2-1; 9 positions match TRBD2. The V segment lost 2 bases and the J segment 2 bases; nucleotides outside the gene matches: 7. Germline CDR1 and CDR2: SGHVS and FNYEAQ. CDR3 length equals 17 residues. The CDR3 DNA follows: TGTGCCAGCAGCTTAAGAGTTAGCGGGAGTACCTACAATGAGCAGTTCTTC. Its protein is CASSLRVSGSTYNEQFF.

This chain uses TRBV7-8 with TRBJ2-1; 10 nucleotides align to TRBD2. CDR1 is SGHVS and CDR2 is FQNEAQ in the germline V gene. This CDR3 spans 16 amino acids. V lost 3 bases, J lost 4 bases, and 6 bases stayed unmatched. The CDR3 loop is CASSLRASGGYNEQFF. CDR3 in DNA: TGTGCCAGCAGCTTGCGCGCTAGCGGGGGTTACAATGAGCAGTTCTTC.

The chain recombines TRBV7-9 with TRBJ2-7; 7 positions match TRBD2. Per the germline V gene, CDR1 is SEHNR and CDR2 is FQNEAQ (reference sequence). The V gene end was trimmed by 1 base and the J gene end by 5 bases; junction bases not matched to a gene: 8. This CDR3 region has 15 residues. This chain's CDR3 is CASSLGTRDEDEQYF. The CDR3 bases are TGTGCCAGCAGCTTAGGGACTAGGGATGAGGACGAGCAGTACTTC.

This clone was picked up one time. The chain uses TRBV5-4 and TRBJ2-1, with D possibly matching TRBD2 (6 bases). The CDR3 sequence is 15 residues long. Trimming removed 4 bases at V and 5 bases at J, with 16 bases between. Germline CDR1 and CDR2: SGHNT and YYREEE (reference sequence). CDR3: CASSPSGSLNNEQFF. The CDR3, as DNA: TGTGCCAGCAGCCCAAGCGGGTCGTTAAACAATGAGCAGTTCTTC. Combining the CDR3 with reference TRBV5-4 and TRBJ2-1 gives the whole variable domain ETGVTQSPTHLIKTRGQQVTLRCSSQSGHNTVSWYQQALGQGPQFIFQYYREEENGRGNFPPRFSGLQFPNYSSELNVNALELDDSALYLCASSPSGSLNNEQFFGPGTRLTVL.

The chain uses TRBV4-1 and TRBJ1-2; D not certain. Trimming took 1 base from V and 4 from J, leaving 13 bases between them. Germline-derived CDR1 and CDR2 are MGHRA and YSYEKL. The CDR3 totals 15 residues. This CDR3 is CASSQGRAEGYGYTF. CDR3 coding DNA: TGCGCCAGCAGCCAAGGGCGGGCCGAGGGCTATGGCTACACCTTC.

The chain uses TRBV29-1 and TRBJ1-2; no definite D call. CDR3 length: 15 residues. Trimming removed 3 bases from V and 8 bases from J, with 22 bases in between. Germline CDR1 and CDR2: SQVTM and ANQGSEA. CDR3 region: CSVDFPGAAAGGYTF. CDR3 DNA sequence: TGCAGCGTTGATTTTCCCGGCGCGGCCGCGGGGGGCTACACCTTC.